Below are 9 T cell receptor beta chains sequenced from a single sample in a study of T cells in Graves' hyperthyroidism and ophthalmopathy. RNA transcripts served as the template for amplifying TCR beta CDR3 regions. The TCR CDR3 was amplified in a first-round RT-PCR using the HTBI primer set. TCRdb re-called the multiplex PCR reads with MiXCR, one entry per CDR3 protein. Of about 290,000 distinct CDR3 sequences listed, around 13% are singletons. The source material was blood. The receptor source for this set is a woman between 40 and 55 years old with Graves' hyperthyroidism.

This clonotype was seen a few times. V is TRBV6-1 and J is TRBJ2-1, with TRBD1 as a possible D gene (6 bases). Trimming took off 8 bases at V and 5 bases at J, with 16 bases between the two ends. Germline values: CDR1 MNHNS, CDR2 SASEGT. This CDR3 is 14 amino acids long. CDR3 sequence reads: CASDRSRDHNEQFF. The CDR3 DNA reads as TGTGCCAGCGACAGGTCACGGGACCACAATGAGCAGTTCTTC.

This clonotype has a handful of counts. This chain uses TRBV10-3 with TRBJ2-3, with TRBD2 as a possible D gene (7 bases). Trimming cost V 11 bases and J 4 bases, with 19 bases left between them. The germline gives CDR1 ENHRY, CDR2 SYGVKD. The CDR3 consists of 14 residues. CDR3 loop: CASRGGRTPDTQYF. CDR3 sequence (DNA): TGTGCCTCCAGGGGCGGGAGAACCCCAGATACGCAGTATTTT.

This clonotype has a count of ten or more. CDR3 sequence: CASSPGQGLRETQYF. The CDR3 DNA reads as TGTGCCAGCAGCCCGGGACAGGGGCTAAGGGAGACCCAGTACTTC. The chain recombines TRBV3-1 with TRBJ2-5, with 10 positions matching TRBD1. Trimming at V came to 4 bases and at J to 5 bases, leaving 7 bases not matched to a gene. The germline V gene encodes CDR1 LGHDT and CDR2 YNNKEL (reference sequence). The CDR3 has 15 residues.

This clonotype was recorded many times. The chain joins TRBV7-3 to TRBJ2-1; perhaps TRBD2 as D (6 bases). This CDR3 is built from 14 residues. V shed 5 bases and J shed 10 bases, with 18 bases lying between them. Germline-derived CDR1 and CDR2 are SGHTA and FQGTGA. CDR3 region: CASSATGVPGEQFF. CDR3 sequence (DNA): TGTGCCAGCAGCGCGACGGGAGTACCTGGGGAGCAGTTCTTC.

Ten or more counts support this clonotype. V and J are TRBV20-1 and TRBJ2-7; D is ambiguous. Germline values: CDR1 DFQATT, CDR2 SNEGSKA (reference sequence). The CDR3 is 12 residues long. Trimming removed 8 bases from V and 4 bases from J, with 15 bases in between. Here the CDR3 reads CSPVSTSYEQYF. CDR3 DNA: TGCAGTCCGGTTTCAACTTCGTACGAGCAGTACTTC.

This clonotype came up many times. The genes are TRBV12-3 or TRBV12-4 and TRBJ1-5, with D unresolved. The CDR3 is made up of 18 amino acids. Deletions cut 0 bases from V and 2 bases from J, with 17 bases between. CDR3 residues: CASSLAVGATFGNQPQHF. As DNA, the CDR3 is TGTGCCAGCAGTTTAGCAGTCGGCGCGACCTTTGGCAATCAGCCCCAGCATTTT.

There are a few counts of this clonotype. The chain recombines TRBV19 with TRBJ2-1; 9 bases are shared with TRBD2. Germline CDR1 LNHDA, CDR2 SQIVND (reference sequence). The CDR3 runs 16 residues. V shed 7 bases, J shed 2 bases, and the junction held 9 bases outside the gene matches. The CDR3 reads CASTHIAGAPYNEQFF. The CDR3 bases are TGTGCCAGTACCCATATAGCGGGAGCCCCCTACAATGAGCAGTTCTTC.

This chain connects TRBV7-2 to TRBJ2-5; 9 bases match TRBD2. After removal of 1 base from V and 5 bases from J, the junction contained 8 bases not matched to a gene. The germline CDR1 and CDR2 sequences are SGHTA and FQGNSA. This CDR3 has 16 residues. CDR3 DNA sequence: TGTGCCAGCAGCTTAGGGGGGCGGGAGGGTTGGGAGACCCAGTACTTC. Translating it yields CASSLGGREGWETQYF. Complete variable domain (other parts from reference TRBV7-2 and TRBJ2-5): GAGVSQSPSNKVTEKGKDVELRCDPISGHTALYWYRQSLGQGLEFLIYFQGNSAPDKSGLPSDRFSAERTGGSVSTLTIQRTQQEDSAVYLCASSLGGREGWETQYFGPGTRLLVL.

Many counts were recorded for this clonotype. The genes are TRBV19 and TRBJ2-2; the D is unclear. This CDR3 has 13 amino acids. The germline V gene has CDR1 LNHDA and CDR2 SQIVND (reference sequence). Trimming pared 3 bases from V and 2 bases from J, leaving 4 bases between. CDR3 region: CASSILNTGELFF. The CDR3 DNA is TGTGCCAGTAGTATCCTCAACACCGGGGAGCTGTTTTTT.